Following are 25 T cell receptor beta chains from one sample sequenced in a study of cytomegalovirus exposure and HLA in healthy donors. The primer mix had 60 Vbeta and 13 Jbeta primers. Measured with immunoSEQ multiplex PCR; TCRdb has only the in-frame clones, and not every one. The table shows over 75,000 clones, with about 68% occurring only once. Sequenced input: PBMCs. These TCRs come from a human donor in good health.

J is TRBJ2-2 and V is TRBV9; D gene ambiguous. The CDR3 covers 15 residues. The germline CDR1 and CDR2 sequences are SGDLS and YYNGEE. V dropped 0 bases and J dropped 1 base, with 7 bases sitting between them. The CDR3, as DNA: TGTGCCAGCAGCGTAGGAGCAGGGAACACCGGGGAGCTGTTTTTT. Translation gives CASSVGAGNTGELFF.

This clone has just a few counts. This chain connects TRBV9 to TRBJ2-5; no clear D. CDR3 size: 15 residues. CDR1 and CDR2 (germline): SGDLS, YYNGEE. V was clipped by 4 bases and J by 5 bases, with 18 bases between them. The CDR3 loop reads CASSRRAAVGETQYF. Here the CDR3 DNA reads TGTGCCAGCAGCCGTAGAGCAGCAGTCGGGGAGACCCAGTACTTC. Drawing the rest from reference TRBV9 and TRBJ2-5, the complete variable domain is DSGVTQTPKHLITATGQRVTLRCSPRSGDLSVYWYQQSLDQGLQFLIQYYNGEERAKGNILERFSAQQFPDLHSELNLSSLELGDSALYFCASSRRAAVGETQYFGPGTRLLVL.

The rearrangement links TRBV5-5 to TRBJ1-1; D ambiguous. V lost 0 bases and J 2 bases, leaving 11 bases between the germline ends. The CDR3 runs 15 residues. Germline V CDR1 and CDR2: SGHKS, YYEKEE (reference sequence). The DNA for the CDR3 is TGTGCCAGCAGCTTGGGGTCAGCGAGAAACACTGAAGCTTTCTTT. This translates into CASSLGSARNTEAFF.

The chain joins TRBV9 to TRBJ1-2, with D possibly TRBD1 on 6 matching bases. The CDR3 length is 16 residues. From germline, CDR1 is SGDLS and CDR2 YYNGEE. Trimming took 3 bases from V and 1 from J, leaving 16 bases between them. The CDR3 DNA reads TGTGCCAGCAGCGGGACAGCCAAGTATGTTAACTATGGCTACACCTTC. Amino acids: CASSGTAKYVNYGYTF.

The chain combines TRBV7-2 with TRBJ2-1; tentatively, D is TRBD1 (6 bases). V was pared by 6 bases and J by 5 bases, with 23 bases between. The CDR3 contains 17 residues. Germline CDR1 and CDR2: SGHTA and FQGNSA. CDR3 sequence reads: CASRGGLQGEWNNEQFF. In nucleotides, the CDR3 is TGTGCCAGCAGGGGCGGCTTACAGGGAGAGTGGAACAATGAGCAGTTCTTC.

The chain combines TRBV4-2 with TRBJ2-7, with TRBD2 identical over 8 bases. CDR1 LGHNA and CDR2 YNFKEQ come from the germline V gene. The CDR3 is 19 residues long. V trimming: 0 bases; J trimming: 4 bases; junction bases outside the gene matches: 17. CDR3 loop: CASSQESGPVAGGPYEQYF. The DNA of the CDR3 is TGTGCCAGCAGCCAAGAGTCGGGACCGGTGGCGGGGGGTCCATACGAGCAGTACTTC.

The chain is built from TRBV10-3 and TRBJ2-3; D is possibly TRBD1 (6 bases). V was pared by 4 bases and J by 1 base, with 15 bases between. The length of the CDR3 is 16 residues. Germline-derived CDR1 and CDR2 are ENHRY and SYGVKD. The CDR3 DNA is TGTGCCATCAGTGTTGGACAGCTATCCGGCACAGATACGCAGTATTTT. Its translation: CAISVGQLSGTDTQYF.

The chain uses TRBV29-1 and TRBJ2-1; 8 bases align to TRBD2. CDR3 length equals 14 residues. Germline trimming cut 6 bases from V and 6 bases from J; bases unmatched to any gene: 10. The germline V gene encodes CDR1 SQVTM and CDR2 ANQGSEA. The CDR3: CSVARGGGTNEQFF. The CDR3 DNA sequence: TGCAGCGTCGCCCGGGGGGGCGGAACCAATGAGCAGTTCTTC.

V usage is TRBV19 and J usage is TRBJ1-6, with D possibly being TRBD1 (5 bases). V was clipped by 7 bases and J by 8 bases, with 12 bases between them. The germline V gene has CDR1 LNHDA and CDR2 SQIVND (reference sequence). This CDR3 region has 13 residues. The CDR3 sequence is CASNQGGHSPLHF. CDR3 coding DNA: TGTGCCAGTAATCAGGGTGGCCATTCACCCCTCCACTTT.

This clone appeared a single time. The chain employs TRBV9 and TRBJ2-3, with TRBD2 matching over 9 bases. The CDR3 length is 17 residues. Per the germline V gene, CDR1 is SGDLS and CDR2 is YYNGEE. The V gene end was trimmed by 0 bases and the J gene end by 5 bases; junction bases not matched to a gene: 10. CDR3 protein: CASSVDLGLAEQDTQYF. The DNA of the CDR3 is TGTGCCAGCAGCGTAGATTTGGGACTAGCCGAGCAAGATACGCAGTATTTT. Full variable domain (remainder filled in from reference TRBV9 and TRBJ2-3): DSGVTQTPKHLITATGQRVTLRCSPRSGDLSVYWYQQSLDQGLQFLIQYYNGEERAKGNILERFSAQQFPDLHSELNLSSLELGDSALYFCASSVDLGLAEQDTQYFGPGTRLTVL.

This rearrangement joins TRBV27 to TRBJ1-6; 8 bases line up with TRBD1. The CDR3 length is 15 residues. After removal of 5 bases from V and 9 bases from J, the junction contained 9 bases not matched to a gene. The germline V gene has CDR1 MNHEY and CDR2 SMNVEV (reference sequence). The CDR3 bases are TGTGCCAGCAGTCCCTTAGACAGGGGAAGTTCACCCCTCCACTTT. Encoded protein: CASSPLDRGSSPLHF.

The CDR3 DNA is TGTGCCAGCGCAGCCAGGGGGCGCGATACTGAAGCTTTCTTT. Translated, it gives CASAARGRDTEAFF. The rearrangement joins TRBV9 to TRBJ1-1; 8 bases fit TRBD1. V gave up 7 bases and J gave up 5 bases; unmatched junction bases: 10. CDR1 and CDR2 (germline): SGDLS, YYNGEE. The CDR3 totals 14 residues.

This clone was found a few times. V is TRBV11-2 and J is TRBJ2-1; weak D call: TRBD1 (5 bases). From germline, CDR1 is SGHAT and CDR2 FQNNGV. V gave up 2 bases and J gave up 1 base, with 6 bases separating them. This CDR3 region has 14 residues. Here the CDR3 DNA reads TGTGCCAGCAGCTTATCAGGGTCCTACAATGAGCAGTTCTTC. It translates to CASSLSGSYNEQFF.

The CDR3 DNA follows: TGTGCCAGCAGCCCCCGACAGGGGGTTCAGCCCCAGCATTTT. Translated: CASSPRQGVQPQHF. V gene TRBV7-2 combines with J gene TRBJ1-5, with 9 positions matching TRBD1. In germline, CDR1 is SGHTA, CDR2 FQGNSA. This CDR3 is built from 14 residues. The trim removed 5 bases at V and 6 bases at J, leaving 5 bases unmatched.

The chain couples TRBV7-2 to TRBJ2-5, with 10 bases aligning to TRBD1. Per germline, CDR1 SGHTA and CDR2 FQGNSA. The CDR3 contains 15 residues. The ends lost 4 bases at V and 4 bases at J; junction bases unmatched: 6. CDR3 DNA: TGTGCCAGCAGCTCGGGACAGGGGTACATAGAGACCCAGTACTTC. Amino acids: CASSSGQGYIETQYF.

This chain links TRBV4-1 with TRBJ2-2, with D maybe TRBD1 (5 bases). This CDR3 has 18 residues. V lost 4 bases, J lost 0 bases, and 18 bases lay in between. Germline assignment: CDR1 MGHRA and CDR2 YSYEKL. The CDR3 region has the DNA TGCGCCAGCAGCCTCACCCCCACAGGCCTCGCGAACACCGGGGAGCTGTTTTTT. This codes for CASSLTPTGLANTGELFF.

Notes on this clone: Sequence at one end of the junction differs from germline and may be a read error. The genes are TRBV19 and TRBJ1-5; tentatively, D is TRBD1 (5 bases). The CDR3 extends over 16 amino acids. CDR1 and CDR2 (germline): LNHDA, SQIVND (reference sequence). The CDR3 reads CASSIRQWNINKPQHF. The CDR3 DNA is TGTGCCAGTAGTATTCGACAGTGGAATATCAATAAGCCCCAGCATTTT.

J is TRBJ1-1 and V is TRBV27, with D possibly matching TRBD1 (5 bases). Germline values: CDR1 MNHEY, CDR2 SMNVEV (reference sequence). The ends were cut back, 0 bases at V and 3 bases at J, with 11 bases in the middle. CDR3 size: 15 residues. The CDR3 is CASSLSGPAHTEAFF. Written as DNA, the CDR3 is TGTGCCAGCAGTTTATCGGGGCCAGCTCACACTGAAGCTTTCTTT.

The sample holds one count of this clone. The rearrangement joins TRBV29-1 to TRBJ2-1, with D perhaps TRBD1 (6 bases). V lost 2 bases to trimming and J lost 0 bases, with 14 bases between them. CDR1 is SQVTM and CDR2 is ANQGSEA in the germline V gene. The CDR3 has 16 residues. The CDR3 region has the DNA TGCAGCGTTGAAAGGGGGATTGGGAGCTCCTACAATGAGCAGTTCTTC. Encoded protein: CSVERGIGSSYNEQFF.

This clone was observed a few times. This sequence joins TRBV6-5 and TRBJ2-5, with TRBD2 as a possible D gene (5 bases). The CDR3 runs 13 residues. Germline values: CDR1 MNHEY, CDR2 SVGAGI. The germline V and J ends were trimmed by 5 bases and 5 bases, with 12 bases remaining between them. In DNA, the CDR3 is TGTGCCAGCAGTCTTACTAGTGGGGAGACCCAGTACTTC. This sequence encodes CASSLTSGETQYF.

The CDR3 bases are TGTGCCAGCAGCCCGGACGGGTCGACAGGGAAACTGTTTTTT. Protein product: CASSPDGSTGKLFF. The chain uses TRBV7-7 and TRBJ1-4; 7 nucleotides line up with TRBD1. With 5 bases clipped from V and 11 bases from J, the junction kept 11 bases outside the gene matches. The CDR3 consists of 14 residues. The germline CDR1 and CDR2 sequences are SSHAT and FNYEAQ (reference sequence).

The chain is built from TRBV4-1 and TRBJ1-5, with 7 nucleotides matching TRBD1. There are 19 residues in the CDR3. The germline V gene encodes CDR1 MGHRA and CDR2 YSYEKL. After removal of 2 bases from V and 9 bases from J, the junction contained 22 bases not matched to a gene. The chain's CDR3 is CASSQISGTAQSPLRPQHF. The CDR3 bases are TGCGCCAGCAGCCAAATCTCCGGGACAGCTCAATCCCCCTTAAGGCCCCAGCATTTT.

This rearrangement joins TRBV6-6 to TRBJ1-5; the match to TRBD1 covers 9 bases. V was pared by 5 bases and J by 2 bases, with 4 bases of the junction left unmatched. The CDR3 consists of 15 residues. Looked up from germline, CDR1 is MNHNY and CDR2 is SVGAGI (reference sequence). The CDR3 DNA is TGTGCCAGCAGTCCGGACAGGGGAGGCAATCAGCCCCAGCATTTT. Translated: CASSPDRGGNQPQHF.

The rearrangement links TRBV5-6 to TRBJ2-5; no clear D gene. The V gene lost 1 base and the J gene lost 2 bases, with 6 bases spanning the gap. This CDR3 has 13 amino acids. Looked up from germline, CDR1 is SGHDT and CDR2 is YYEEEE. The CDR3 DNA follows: TGTGCCAGCAGCTTGTTGCGGCAAGAGACCCAGTACTTC. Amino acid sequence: CASSLLRQETQYF.

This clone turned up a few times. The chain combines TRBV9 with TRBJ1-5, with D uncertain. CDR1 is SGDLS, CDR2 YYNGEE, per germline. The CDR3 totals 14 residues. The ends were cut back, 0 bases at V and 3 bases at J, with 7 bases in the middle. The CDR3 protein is CASSVGAANQPQHF. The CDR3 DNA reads TGTGCCAGCAGCGTAGGGGCCGCCAATCAGCCCCAGCATTTT.